The source of this T cell receptor beta chain is a study of PD-L1 blockade in urothelial cancer (dated by TCRdb to 2016 to 2017). Describing the broader study: Every patient began therapy at some point between 2014 and 2015 and was given atezolizumab 1,200 mg intravenously every 3 weeks. In the same patients who had TCR sequencing, pretreatment tumors also underwent whole exome sequencing and RNA sequencing. About 85% of the roughly 29 patients were males with bladder-origin urothelial cancer, and about 60% of the 29 reported a prior smoking history. Under 30 patients had pretreatment blood TCR-seq, roughly 24 had at least one posttreatment blood collection, and roughly 24 had tumor TCR-seq. Several patients achieved durable clinical benefit and approximately 20 did not. Durable clinical benefit meant progression-free survival longer than 6 months, and TCR features were also tested against progression-free and overall survival. Blood samples gave median yields of 141,255 T cells and over 80,000 unique TCRs, along with a median clonality of approximately 0.08. An exploratory multi-omic analysis was conducted of the somatic, immune and clinical correlates of response to PD-L1 blockade with atezolizumab in urothelial cancer. Patients had an ECOG performance status of 0 or 1 and had received between 0 and 3 prior chemotherapy regimens. Blood samples were analyzed 3 weeks after the start of treatment (second dose) and 6 weeks after the start of treatment. Pretreatment tumor samples, along with matched peripheral blood collected serially before and after atezolizumab treatment, underwent TCR sequencing. The paper's findings and limits, for the study overall: At 3 weeks after the start of treatment, tumor-associated TCR clones in peripheral blood had expanded more in patients with durable benefit (n ≈ 23, p = 0.022). Improved progression-free and overall survival was associated with having pretreatment peripheral blood TCR clonality below the median. Because the sample size was small (n of about 29) and many exploratory analyses were performed, the results are intended to be hypothesis-generating.

The sample's time point label, decoded: pretreatment peripheral blood. A total of about 31 patients with locally advanced or metastatic urothelial carcinoma, treated at Memorial Sloan Kettering on a trial protocol, made up the cohort. Peripheral blood mononuclear cells were collected from each patient pretreatment and during treatment, giving between 1 and 8 total time points per patient. The Qiagen DNeasy Blood extraction kit was used to purify genomic DNA from total PBMCs and tumor samples. PBMCs were collected pretreatment and during treatment, and were isolated and stored as previously described. This clone was found a few times. Its antigen is currently not known. No base-level quality is on record; no much larger clone is a single base apart. Measured from the cysteine to the phenylalanine, the CDR3 is 14 residues long. Only the CDR3 portion is preserved as DNA: 42 bases, with reading frame beginning at the first base. Taken from the germline V gene, the CDR1 and CDR2 loops are SNHLY and FYNNEI. V is pruned by 7 bases and J by 9 bases, leaving 11 bases of the junction without a gene match.

To estimate absolute template abundance from read counts, synthetic TCR analog templates were spiked into each PCR. Using the immunoSEQ assay, TCRbeta CDR3 regions were amplified from genomic DNA with bias-controlled V and J gene primers. Sequencing of rearranged TCRbeta segments was done at approximately 20X coverage. The study's own analysis went as follows. Sequencing errors were corrected by clustering, and CDR3s were annotated against IMGT so that V, D and J genes could be assigned. Downstream analyses used only productive TCRbeta rearrangements and left out out-of-frame or stop-codon sequences. Clonality was calculated as one minus the Shannon entropy normalized by the log of the number of unique productive sequences. Clones differing between time points or between blood and tumor were identified using Fisher's exact test with Benjamini-Hochberg correction, with an adjusted p below 0.01 applied as the threshold. As stored in TCRdb, this immuneACCESS dataset retains in-frame rearrangements with V and J assigned. A fraction of the clones does not appear; measured against another copy, unresolved V genes explain less than half of the discrepancy, and the remainder lacks a known reason. Clone size and V and J calls were adopted from that table, with D and trimming inferred from the DNA. The sample table shows about 95,000 clones, and 90% are seen once. The ten largest make up under 2% of the sample.

The source material was PBMCs, sampled around atezolizumab (anti-PD-L1) treatment. The chain is made from TRBV2 and TRBJ2-1, with 8 bases aligning to TRBD2. This TCR derives from a man between 60 and 75 years old with urothelial cancer. The nucleotide sequence reads TGTGCCAGCAACCAAGCCGGGACTAGGGCTGAGCAGTTCTTC. The translation is CASNQAGTRAEQFF.